These T cell receptor beta chains were read from a single sample in a study of breast tumors, draining lymph nodes, adjacent tissues. TCRdb processed the multiplex PCR reads anew with MiXCR; each CDR3 protein has one entry. The sample has tens of thousands of distinct CDR3 sequences; roughly a fifth are singletons. Sequencing was performed on axillary lymph node tissue. These receptors came from a female donor with breast cancer. Some clones in this sample may be carry-over from other donors' samples. Each CDR3 is given with its conserved first and last residue. A D gene is named only where the DNA matches it firmly. The size of a clone is reported for some rows only, either as once, few or many, or as a class for expanded clones.

clone_size: many; v_call: TRBV7-2; j_call: TRBJ2-1; d_call: TRBD2; cdr3_aa: CASSSVSGSNEQFF; cdr3_nt: TGTGCCAGCAGCTCTGTTAGCGGGAGCAATGAGCAGTTCTTC
clone_size: few; v_call: TRBV27; j_call: TRBJ2-5; d_call: NA; cdr3_aa: CASKLLGLQETQYF; cdr3_nt: TGTGCCAGCAAACTTTTGGGACTTCAAGAGACCCAGTACTTC
clone_size: many; v_call: TRBV9; j_call: TRBJ2-5; d_call: NA; cdr3_aa: CASSVEWYQETQYF; cdr3_nt: TGTGCCAGCAGCGTAGAATGGTACCAAGAGACCCAGTACTTC
clone_size: many; v_call: TRBV7-9; j_call: TRBJ2-1; d_call: NA; cdr3_aa: CASSLDRANEQFF; cdr3_nt: TGTGCCAGCAGCTTAGACAGGGCGAATGAGCAGTTCTTC
clone_size: once; v_call: TRBV30; j_call: TRBJ1-2; d_call: NA; cdr3_aa: CAWSVPADNYGYTF; cdr3_nt: TGTGCCTGGAGTGTACCGGCAGATAACTATGGCTACACCTTC
clone_size: NA; v_call: TRBV28; j_call: TRBJ2-7; d_call: NA; cdr3_aa: CAKSGTESSYEQYF; cdr3_nt: TGTGCCAAATCCGGGACGGAGAGCTCCTACGAGCAGTACTTC
clone_size: many; v_call: TRBV19; j_call: TRBJ1-2; d_call: NA; cdr3_aa: CASSSRKGTLGYTF; cdr3_nt: TGTGCCAGTAGTTCAAGAAAAGGGACGCTTGGCTACACCTTC
clone_size: many; v_call: TRBV9; j_call: TRBJ2-2; d_call: NA; cdr3_aa: CASSPSLGGYAGELFF; cdr3_nt: TGTGCCAGCAGCCCTTCACTAGGGGGGTATGCCGGGGAGCTGTTTTTT
clone_size: many; v_call: TRBV4-2; j_call: TRBJ2-5; d_call: TRBD1; cdr3_aa: CASSQDLTGAETQYF; cdr3_nt: TGTGCCAGCAGCCAAGATCTGACAGGGGCAGAGACCCAGTACTTC
clone_size: many; v_call: TRBV24-1; j_call: TRBJ2-1; d_call: NA; cdr3_aa: CASSDSSYNEQFF; cdr3_nt: TGTGCCTCGAGTGATAGCTCCTACAATGAGCAGTTCTTC
clone_size: many; v_call: TRBV20-1; j_call: TRBJ2-1; d_call: NA; cdr3_aa: CSAYRPGQNNEQFF; cdr3_nt: TGCAGTGCTTACAGACCGGGCCAAAACAATGAGCAGTTCTTC
clone_size: many; v_call: TRBV19; j_call: TRBJ2-7; d_call: NA; cdr3_aa: CASSIGHYEQYF; cdr3_nt: TGTGCCAGTAGTATTGGGCACTACGAGCAGTACTTC
clone_size: few; v_call: TRBV27; j_call: TRBJ1-2; d_call: NA; cdr3_aa: CASRPSTFGGYTF; cdr3_nt: TGTGCCAGCAGACCCTCAACCTTCGGGGGCTACACCTTC
clone_size: NA; v_call: TRBV27; j_call: TRBJ2-1; d_call: NA; cdr3_aa: CASGLSGRGVAYEQFF; cdr3_nt: TGTGCCAGCGGTTTATCGGGCAGGGGGGTTGCTTATGAGCAGTTCTTC
clone_size: NA; v_call: TRBV3-2; j_call: TRBJ2-7; d_call: NA; cdr3_aa: CASSHPGSFRAYEQYF; cdr3_nt: TGTGCCAGCAGCCACCCCGGCTCGTTCCGAGCCTACGAGCAGTACTTC
clone_size: many; v_call: TRBV2; j_call: TRBJ2-3; d_call: NA; cdr3_aa: CASRGLAARGADTQYF; cdr3_nt: TGTGCCAGCAGGGGGCTAGCGGCAAGGGGGGCAGATACGCAGTATTTT
clone_size: many; v_call: TRBV7-6; j_call: TRBJ2-3; d_call: TRBD1; cdr3_aa: CASSADRQNLDTQYF; cdr3_nt: TGTGCCAGCAGCGCGGACAGGCAAAATTTGGATACGCAGTATTTT
clone_size: NA; v_call: TRBV5-4; j_call: TRBJ2-6; d_call: NA; cdr3_aa: CASSPRQRGEISGANVLTF; cdr3_nt: TGTGCCAGCAGCCCACGACAGAGGGGAGAAATTTCGGGGGCCAACGTCCTGACTTTC
clone_size: many; v_call: TRBV7-2; j_call: TRBJ2-6; d_call: NA; cdr3_aa: CASSFHGSSGANVLTF; cdr3_nt: TGTGCCAGCAGCTTCCACGGTAGCTCTGGGGCCAACGTCCTGACTTTC
clone_size: many; v_call: TRBV5-1; j_call: TRBJ2-2; d_call: TRBD2; cdr3_aa: CASSGEVDRSGKYTGELFF; cdr3_nt: TGCGCCAGCAGCGGGGAGGTGGATCGGAGCGGGAAATACACCGGGGAGCTGTTTTTT
clone_size: NA; v_call: TRBV6-5; j_call: TRBJ2-1; d_call: NA; cdr3_aa: CASRRGSRVSHEQFF; cdr3_nt: TGTGCCAGCAGACGAGGCTCGAGGGTGTCCCATGAGCAGTTCTTC
clone_size: many; v_call: TRBV5-1; j_call: TRBJ2-7; d_call: TRBD1; cdr3_aa: CASSSRQGANEQYF; cdr3_nt: TGCGCCAGCAGCTCTCGACAGGGGGCCAACGAGCAGTACTTC
clone_size: many; v_call: TRBV10-3; j_call: TRBJ2-3; d_call: NA; cdr3_aa: CAISERQRATDTQYF; cdr3_nt: TGTGCCATCAGTGAGCGGCAGCGAGCCACAGATACGCAGTATTTT
clone_size: many; v_call: TRBV15; j_call: TRBJ2-2; d_call: NA; cdr3_aa: CATTLGGNTGELFF; cdr3_nt: TGTGCCACGACATTGGGAGGGAACACCGGGGAGCTGTTTTTT
clone_size: many; v_call: TRBV20-1; j_call: TRBJ2-7; d_call: NA; cdr3_aa: CSANGGDGDSYEQYF; cdr3_nt: TGCAGTGCTAACGGCGGGGACGGCGACTCCTACGAGCAGTACTTC
clone_size: many; v_call: TRBV13; j_call: TRBJ1-5; d_call: NA; cdr3_aa: CASSLGRNSNQPQHF; cdr3_nt: TGTGCCAGCAGCTTAGGCCGGAATAGCAATCAGCCCCAGCATTTT
clone_size: many; v_call: TRBV2; j_call: TRBJ2-2; d_call: NA; cdr3_aa: CASSDTRGVTGELFF; cdr3_nt: TGTGCCAGCAGTGATACCAGGGGGGTCACCGGGGAGCTGTTTTTT
clone_size: many; v_call: TRBV20-1; j_call: TRBJ2-1; d_call: TRBD2; cdr3_aa: CSARDPGLANYNEQFF; cdr3_nt: TGCAGTGCTAGAGACCCGGGACTAGCGAACTACAATGAGCAGTTCTTC
clone_size: many; v_call: TRBV19; j_call: TRBJ2-1; d_call: NA; cdr3_aa: CASSGGTYNEQFF; cdr3_nt: TGTGCCAGTAGTGGGGGGACTTACAATGAGCAGTTCTTC
clone_size: many; v_call: TRBV11-3; j_call: TRBJ2-1; d_call: NA; cdr3_aa: CASSVEPYNEQFF; cdr3_nt: TGTGCCAGCAGTGTTGAGCCCTACAATGAGCAGTTCTTC
clone_size: many; v_call: TRBV20-1; j_call: TRBJ2-7; d_call: NA; cdr3_aa: CSASLQSPTYEQYF; cdr3_nt: TGCAGTGCTTCACTACAATCCCCCACCTACGAGCAGTACTTC
clone_size: many; v_call: TRBV7-2; j_call: TRBJ1-2; d_call: NA; cdr3_aa: CASSLEGFGYTF; cdr3_nt: TGTGCCAGCAGCTTAGAAGGGTTTGGCTACACCTTC
clone_size: many; v_call: TRBV19; j_call: TRBJ2-3; d_call: TRBD1; cdr3_aa: CASSNKRDRKNTDTQYF; cdr3_nt: TGTGCCAGCAGCAACAAAAGGGACAGAAAAAACACAGATACGCAGTATTTT
clone_size: many; v_call: TRBV10-3; j_call: TRBJ2-5; d_call: NA; cdr3_aa: CAISESSGYQETQYF; cdr3_nt: TGTGCCATCAGTGAGTCTTCAGGGTACCAAGAGACCCAGTACTTC
clone_size: NA; v_call: TRBV12-3/TRBV12-4; j_call: TRBJ2-1; d_call: NA; cdr3_aa: CASILSGSYNEQFF; cdr3_nt: TGTGCCAGCATCTTAAGCGGCTCCTACAATGAGCAGTTCTTC
clone_size: many; v_call: TRBV9; j_call: TRBJ2-3; d_call: NA; cdr3_aa: CASSVSPRSRTDTQYF; cdr3_nt: TGTGCCAGCAGCGTCTCCCCAAGAAGTCGCACAGATACGCAGTATTTT
clone_size: many; v_call: TRBV12-3/TRBV12-4; j_call: TRBJ2-7; d_call: NA; cdr3_aa: CASSLDQGAEEQYF; cdr3_nt: TGTGCCAGCAGTTTAGATCAAGGGGCAGAAGAGCAGTACTTC
clone_size: many; v_call: TRBV20-1; j_call: TRBJ1-3; d_call: TRBD1; cdr3_aa: CSAPDRSAGNTIYF; cdr3_nt: TGCAGTGCGCCGGACAGGAGCGCGGGAAACACCATATATTTT
clone_size: many; v_call: TRBV5-1; j_call: TRBJ1-2; d_call: NA; cdr3_aa: CASSLRGEGGYTF; cdr3_nt: TGCGCCAGCAGCTTGAGGGGAGAGGGTGGCTACACCTTC
clone_size: many; v_call: TRBV20-1; j_call: TRBJ1-2; d_call: NA; cdr3_aa: CSASTSTNYGYTF; cdr3_nt: TGCAGTGCTAGTACGAGTACTAACTATGGCTACACCTTC
clone_size: many; v_call: TRBV27; j_call: TRBJ2-7; d_call: NA; cdr3_aa: CASSLTPGTTREYF; cdr3_nt: TGTGCCAGCAGTTTAACGCCCGGGACCACTAGGGAGTACTTC